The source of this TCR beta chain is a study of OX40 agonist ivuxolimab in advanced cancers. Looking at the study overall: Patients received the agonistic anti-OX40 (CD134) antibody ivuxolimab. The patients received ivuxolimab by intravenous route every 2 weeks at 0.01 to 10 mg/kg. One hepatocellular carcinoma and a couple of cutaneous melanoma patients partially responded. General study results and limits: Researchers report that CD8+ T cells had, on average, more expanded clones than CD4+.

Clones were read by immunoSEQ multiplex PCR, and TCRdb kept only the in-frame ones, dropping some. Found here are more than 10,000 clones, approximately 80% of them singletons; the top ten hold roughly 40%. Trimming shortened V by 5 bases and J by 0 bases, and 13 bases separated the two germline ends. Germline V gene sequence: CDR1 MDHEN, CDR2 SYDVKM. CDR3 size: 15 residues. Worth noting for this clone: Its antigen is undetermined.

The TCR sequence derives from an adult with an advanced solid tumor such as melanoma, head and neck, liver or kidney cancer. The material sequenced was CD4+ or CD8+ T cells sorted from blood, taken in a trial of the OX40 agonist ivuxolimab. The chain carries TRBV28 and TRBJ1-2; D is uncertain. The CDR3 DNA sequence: TGTGCCAGCAGTGTAAACACCCAAGCTAACTATGGCTACACCTTC. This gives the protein CASSVNTQANYGYTF.